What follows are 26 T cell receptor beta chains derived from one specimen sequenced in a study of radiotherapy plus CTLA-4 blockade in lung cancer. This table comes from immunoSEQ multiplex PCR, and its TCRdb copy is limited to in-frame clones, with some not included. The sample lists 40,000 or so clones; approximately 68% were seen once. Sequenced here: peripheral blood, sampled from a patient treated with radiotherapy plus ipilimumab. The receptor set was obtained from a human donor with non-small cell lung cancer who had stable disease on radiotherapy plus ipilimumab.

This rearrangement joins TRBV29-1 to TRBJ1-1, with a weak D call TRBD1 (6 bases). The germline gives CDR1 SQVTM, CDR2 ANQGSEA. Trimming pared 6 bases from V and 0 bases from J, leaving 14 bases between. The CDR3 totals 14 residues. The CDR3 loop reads CSVRNREMNTEAFF. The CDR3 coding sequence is TGCAGCGTCAGAAACAGGGAAATGAACACTGAAGCTTTCTTT. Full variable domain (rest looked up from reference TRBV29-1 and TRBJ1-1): SAVISQKPSRDICQRGTSLTIQCQVDSQVTMMFWYRQQPGQSLTLIATANQGSEATYESGFVIDKFPISRPNLTFSTLTVSNMSPEDSSIYLCSVRNREMNTEAFFGQGTRLTVV.

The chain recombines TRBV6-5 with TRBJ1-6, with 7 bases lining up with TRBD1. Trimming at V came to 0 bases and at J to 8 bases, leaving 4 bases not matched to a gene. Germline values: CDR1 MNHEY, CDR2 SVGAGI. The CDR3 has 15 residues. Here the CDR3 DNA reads TGTGCCAGCAGTTACTCTAACCAGGGGGATTCACCCCTCCACTTT. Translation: CASSYSNQGDSPLHF.

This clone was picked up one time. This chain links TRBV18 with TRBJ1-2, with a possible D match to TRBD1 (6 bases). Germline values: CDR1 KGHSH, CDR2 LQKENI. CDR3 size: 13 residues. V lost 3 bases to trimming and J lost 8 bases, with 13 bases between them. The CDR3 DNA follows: TGTGCCAGCTCACCCCAGGGGCTTGAAGGCTACACCTTC. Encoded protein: CASSPQGLEGYTF.

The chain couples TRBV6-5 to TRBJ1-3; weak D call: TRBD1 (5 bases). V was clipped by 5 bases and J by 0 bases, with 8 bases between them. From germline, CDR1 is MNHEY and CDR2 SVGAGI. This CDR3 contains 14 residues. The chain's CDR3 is CASSPRVSGNTIYF. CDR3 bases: TGTGCCAGCAGTCCCAGGGTCTCTGGAAACACCATATATTTT.

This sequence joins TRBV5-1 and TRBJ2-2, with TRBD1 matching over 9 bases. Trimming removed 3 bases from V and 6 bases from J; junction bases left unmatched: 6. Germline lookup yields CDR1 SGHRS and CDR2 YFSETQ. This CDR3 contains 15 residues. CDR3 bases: TGCGCCAGCAGCTCGGGGGACAGGGAGGCCGGGGAGCTGTTTTTT. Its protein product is CASSSGDREAGELFF.

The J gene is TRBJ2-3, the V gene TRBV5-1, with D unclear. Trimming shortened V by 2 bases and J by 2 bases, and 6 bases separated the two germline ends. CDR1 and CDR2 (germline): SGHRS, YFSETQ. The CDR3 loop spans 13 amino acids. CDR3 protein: CASSFYLTDTQYF. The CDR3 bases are TGCGCCAGCAGCTTTTATCTCACAGATACGCAGTATTTT.

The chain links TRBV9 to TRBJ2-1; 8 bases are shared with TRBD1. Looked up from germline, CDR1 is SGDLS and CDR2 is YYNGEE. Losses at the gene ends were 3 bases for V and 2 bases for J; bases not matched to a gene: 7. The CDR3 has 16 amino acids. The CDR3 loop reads CASSAPHRGTYNEQFF. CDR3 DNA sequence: TGTGCCAGCAGCGCCCCCCACAGGGGGACCTACAATGAGCAGTTCTTC.

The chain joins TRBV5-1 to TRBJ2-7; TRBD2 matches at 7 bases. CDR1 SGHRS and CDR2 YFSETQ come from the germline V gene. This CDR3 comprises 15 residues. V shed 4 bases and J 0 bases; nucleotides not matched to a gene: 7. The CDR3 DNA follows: TGCGCCAGCAGCCTCGGGGGGAGCAACTCCTACGAGCAGTACTTC. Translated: CASSLGGSNSYEQYF.

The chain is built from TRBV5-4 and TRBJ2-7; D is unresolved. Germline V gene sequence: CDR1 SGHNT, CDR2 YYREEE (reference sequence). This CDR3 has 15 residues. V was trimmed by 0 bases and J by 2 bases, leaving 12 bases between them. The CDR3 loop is CASSLGSATAYEQYF. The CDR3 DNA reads TGTGCCAGCAGCTTGGGTTCAGCGACTGCCTACGAGCAGTACTTC.

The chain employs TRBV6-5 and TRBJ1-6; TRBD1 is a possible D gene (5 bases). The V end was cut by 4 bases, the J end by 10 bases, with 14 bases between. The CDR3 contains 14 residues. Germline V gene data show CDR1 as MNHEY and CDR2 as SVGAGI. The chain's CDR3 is CASSSWQGGSPLHF. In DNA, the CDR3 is TGTGCCAGCAGTTCGTGGCAGGGAGGGTCACCCCTCCACTTT.

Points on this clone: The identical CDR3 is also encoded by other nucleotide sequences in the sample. CDR3 sequence: CASSVTQNYGYTF. Here the CDR3 DNA reads TGTGCCAGCAGCGTGACTCAGAACTATGGCTACACCTTC. The chain has TRBV9 and TRBJ1-2; D uncertain. This CDR3 contains 13 residues. V lost 2 bases and J lost 2, with 7 bases in between. Germline loops: CDR1 SGDLS, CDR2 YYNGEE.

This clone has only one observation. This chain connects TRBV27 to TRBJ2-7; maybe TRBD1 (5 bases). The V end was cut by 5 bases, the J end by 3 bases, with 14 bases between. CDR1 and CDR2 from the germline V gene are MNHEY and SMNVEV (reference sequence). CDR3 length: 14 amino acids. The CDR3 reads CASSPDRYNYEQYF. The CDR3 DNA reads TGTGCCAGCAGTCCCGACAGATACAACTACGAGCAGTACTTC.

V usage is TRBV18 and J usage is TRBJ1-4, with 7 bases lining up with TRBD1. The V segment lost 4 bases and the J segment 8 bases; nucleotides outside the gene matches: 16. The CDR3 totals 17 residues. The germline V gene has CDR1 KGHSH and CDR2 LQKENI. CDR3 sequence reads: CASSHQSGTALAEKLFF. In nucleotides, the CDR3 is TGTGCCAGCTCACACCAATCCGGGACAGCCTTGGCCGAAAAACTGTTTTTT.

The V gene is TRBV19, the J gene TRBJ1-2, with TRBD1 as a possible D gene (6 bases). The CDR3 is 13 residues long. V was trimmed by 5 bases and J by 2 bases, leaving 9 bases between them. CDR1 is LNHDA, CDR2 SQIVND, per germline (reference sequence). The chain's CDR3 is CASSLGANYGYTF. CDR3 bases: TGTGCCAGTAGTTTGGGGGCCAACTATGGCTACACCTTC.

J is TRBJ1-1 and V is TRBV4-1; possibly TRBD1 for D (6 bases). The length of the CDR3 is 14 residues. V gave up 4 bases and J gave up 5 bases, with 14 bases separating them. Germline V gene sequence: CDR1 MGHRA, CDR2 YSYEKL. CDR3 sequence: CASSRNRVSTEAFF. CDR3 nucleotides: TGCGCCAGCAGCCGTAACAGGGTGTCTACTGAAGCTTTCTTT.

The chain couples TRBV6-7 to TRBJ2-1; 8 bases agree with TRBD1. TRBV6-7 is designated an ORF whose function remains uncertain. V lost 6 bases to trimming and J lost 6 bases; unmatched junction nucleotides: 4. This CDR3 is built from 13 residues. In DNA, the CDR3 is TGTGCCAGCAGACTCGACAGGGGCAATGAGCAGTTCTTC. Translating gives CASRLDRGNEQFF.

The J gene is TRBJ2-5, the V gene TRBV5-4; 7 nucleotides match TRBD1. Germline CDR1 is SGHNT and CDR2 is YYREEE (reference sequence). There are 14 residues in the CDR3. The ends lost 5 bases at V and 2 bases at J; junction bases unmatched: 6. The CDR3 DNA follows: TGTGCCAGCAGTCCAGGGACAGTTCAAGAGACCCAGTACTTC. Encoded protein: CASSPGTVQETQYF.

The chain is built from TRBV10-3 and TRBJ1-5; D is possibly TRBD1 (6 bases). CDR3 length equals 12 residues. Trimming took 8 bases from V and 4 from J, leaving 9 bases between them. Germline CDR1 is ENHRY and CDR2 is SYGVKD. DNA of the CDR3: TGTGCCATCGCAGGGACAAATCAGCCCCAGCATTTT. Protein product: CAIAGTNQPQHF.

DNA for the CDR3: TGTGCCAGCAGCTTGAAGGGACAGGGTTGGAGTGAGCAGTACTTC. Amino acids: CASSLKGQGWSEQYF. The V call is TRBV11-1, the J call TRBJ2-7, with TRBD1 matching over 9 bases. V dropped 3 bases and J dropped 7; count of bases not matched to a gene: 10. CDR1 is SGHAT, CDR2 FQDESV, per germline (reference sequence). The CDR3 has 15 amino acids.

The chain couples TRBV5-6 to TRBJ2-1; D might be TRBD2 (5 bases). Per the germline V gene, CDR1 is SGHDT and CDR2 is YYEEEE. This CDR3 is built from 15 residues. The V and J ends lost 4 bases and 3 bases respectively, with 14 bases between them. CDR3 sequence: CASSEGLSLYNEQFF. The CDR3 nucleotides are TGTGCCAGCAGCGAAGGACTGTCACTCTACAATGAGCAGTTCTTC.

Here the CDR3 DNA reads TGTGCCAGCAGTGGGACCTGGGACAGAAAAGAGACCCAGTACTTC. The encoded protein is CASSGTWDRKETQYF. This rearrangement joins TRBV25-1 to TRBJ2-5; 7 bases map to TRBD1. Germline V gene lookup returns CDR1 MGHDK and CDR2 SYGVNS. J gave up 3 bases and V 4 bases, and 8 bases lay outside the gene matches. The CDR3 consists of 15 residues. Together with reference TRBV25-1 and TRBJ2-5, the CDR3 gives the full variable domain: EADIYQTPRYLVIGTGKKITLECSQTMGHDKMYWYQQDPGMELHLIHYSYGVNSTEKGDLSSESTVSRIRTEHFPLTLESARPSHTSQYLCASSGTWDRKETQYFGPGTRLLVL.

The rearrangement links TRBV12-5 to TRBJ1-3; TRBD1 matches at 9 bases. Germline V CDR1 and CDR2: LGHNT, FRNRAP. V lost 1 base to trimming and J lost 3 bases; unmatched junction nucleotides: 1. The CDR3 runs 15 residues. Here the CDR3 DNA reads TGTGCTAGTGGTTTGGGGACAGGGGTTGGAAACACCATATATTTT. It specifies CASGLGTGVGNTIYF.

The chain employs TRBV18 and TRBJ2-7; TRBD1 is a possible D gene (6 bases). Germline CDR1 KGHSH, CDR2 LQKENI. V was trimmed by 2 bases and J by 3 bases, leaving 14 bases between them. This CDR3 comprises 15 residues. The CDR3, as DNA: TGTGCCAGCTCACCAAGCCCCGGCAGGGGCTACGAGCAGTACTTC. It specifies CASSPSPGRGYEQYF.

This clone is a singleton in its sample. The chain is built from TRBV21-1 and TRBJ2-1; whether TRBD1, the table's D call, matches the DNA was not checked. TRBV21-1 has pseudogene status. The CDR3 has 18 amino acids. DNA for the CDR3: TGTGCCAGCAGCTCAAACCTAGGACAGGGGAGCTCCTACAATGAGCAGTTCTTC. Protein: CASSSNLGQGSSYNEQFF.

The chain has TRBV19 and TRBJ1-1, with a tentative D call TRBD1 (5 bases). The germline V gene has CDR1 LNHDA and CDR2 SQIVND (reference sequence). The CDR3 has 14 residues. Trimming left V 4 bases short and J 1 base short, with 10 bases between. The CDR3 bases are TGTGCCAGTAGTAGACAGAGCCCGAACACTGAAGCTTTCTTT. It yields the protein CASSRQSPNTEAFF.

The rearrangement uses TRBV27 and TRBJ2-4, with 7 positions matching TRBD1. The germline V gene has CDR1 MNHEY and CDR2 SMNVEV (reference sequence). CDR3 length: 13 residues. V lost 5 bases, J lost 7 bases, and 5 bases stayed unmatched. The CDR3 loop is CASSQGVVNIQYF. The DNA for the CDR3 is TGTGCCAGCAGTCAGGGGGTTGTGAACATTCAGTACTTC.